These 10 T cell receptor beta chains were all obtained from the same sample, sequenced in a study of PD-1 blockade in classical Hodgkin lymphoma. This table comes from immunoSEQ multiplex PCR, and its TCRdb copy is limited to in-frame clones, with some not included. The sample lists thousands of clones, 70% to 85% occurring once. Time point denoted: cycle 4 day 1 (C4D1), after more than 5 weeks of nivolumab. Exposure to brentuximab vedotin varied, and each patient had relapsed following autologous stem cell transplantation. Source: peripheral blood mononuclear cells (PBMCs), taken before the fourth cycle of nivolumab. These receptors came from a human donor with classical Hodgkin lymphoma.

The gene calls are TRBV18 and TRBJ2-5; D gene ambiguous. The CDR3 is made up of 12 amino acids. The V gene lost 3 bases and the J gene lost 5 bases, with 7 bases spanning the gap. CDR1 and CDR2 (germline): KGHSH, LQKENI. The CDR3 nucleotides read TGTGCCAGCTCACCGATGGGTGAGACCCAGTACTTC. Translation: CASSPMGETQYF.

The rearrangement uses TRBV7-9 and TRBJ2-7, with 9 bases matching TRBD1. Unmatched junction bases numbered 11, after V lost 5 bases and J lost 6 bases. Germline CDR1 reads SEHNR; CDR2 reads FQNEAQ (reference sequence). The CDR3 has 15 residues. CDR3 protein: CASSPSGTGRAEQYF. The CDR3 region has the DNA TGTGCCAGCAGCCCATCGGGGACAGGGAGAGCCGAGCAGTACTTC. Supplemented by reference TRBV7-9 and TRBJ2-7, the full variable domain reads DTGVSQNPRHKITKRGQNVTFRCDPISEHNRLYWYRQTLGQGPEFLTYFQNEAQLEKSRLLSDRFSAERPKGSFSTLEIQRTEQGDSAMYLCASSPSGTGRAEQYFGPGTRLTVT.

V is TRBV5-4 and J is TRBJ2-1; D uncertain. CDR3 length equals 14 residues. Trimming cost V 0 bases and J 4 bases, with 8 bases left between them. Germline CDR1 is SGHNT and CDR2 is YYREEE (reference sequence). CDR3 protein: CASSLVHTYNEQFF. CDR3 DNA: TGTGCCAGCAGCTTGGTGCACACATACAATGAGCAGTTCTTC.

CDR3 region: CASRAGGLIMGDTQYF. CDR3 in DNA: TGTGCCAGCAGAGCGGGGGGATTGATCATGGGTGATACGCAGTATTTT. This sequence joins TRBV2 and TRBJ2-3; 9 bases agree with TRBD2. This CDR3 comprises 16 residues. CDR1 is SNHLY, CDR2 FYNNEI, per germline. Trimming took 6 bases from V and 6 from J; bases not matched to a gene: 13.

This clone was seen a handful of times. Here the CDR3 reads CASSLLSGTPYEQYF. In DNA form, the CDR3 reads TGTGCCAGCAGTTTACTTTCAGGGACCCCCTACGAGCAGTACTTC. This sequence joins TRBV6-5 and TRBJ2-7; either TRBD1 or TRBD2 may fit D (5 bases each). The CDR3 loop spans 15 amino acids. Germline lookup yields CDR1 MNHEY and CDR2 SVGAGI. The germline V and J ends were trimmed by 4 bases and 2 bases, with 15 bases remaining between them.

V gene TRBV4-1 combines with J gene TRBJ1-4; perhaps TRBD1 as D (6 bases). This CDR3 has 15 amino acids. Trimming removed 1 base at V and 6 bases at J, with 12 bases between. Germline-derived CDR1 and CDR2 are MGHRA and YSYEKL. The CDR3 sequence is CASSQGRGNDEKLFF. The CDR3 nucleotides read TGCGCCAGCAGCCAAGGAAGGGGGAACGATGAAAAACTGTTTTTT.

The J gene is TRBJ1-5, the V gene TRBV12-5, with no clear D. Germline CDR1 reads LGHNT; CDR2 reads FRNRAP. The ends were cut back, 7 bases at V and 2 bases at J, with 18 bases in the middle. CDR3 length equals 16 residues. The CDR3 DNA reads TGTGCTAGTGTCATGGGTTTGGGATATGGCAATCAGCCCCAGCATTTT. It encodes CASVMGLGYGNQPQHF.

The chain has TRBV7-9 and TRBJ2-1; 7 bases align to TRBD2. Germline V gives CDR1 SEHNR, CDR2 FQNEAQ (reference sequence). Germline trimming cut 2 bases from V and 8 bases from J; bases unmatched to any gene: 9. This CDR3 region has 15 residues. DNA of the CDR3: TGTGCCAGCAGCTTAATTTTTGCGGGGGAGGATGAGCAGTTCTTC. Amino acids: CASSLIFAGEDEQFF.

The chain recombines TRBV5-1 with TRBJ1-1; 8 bases agree with TRBD1. Germline V gives CDR1 SGHRS, CDR2 YFSETQ. The CDR3 runs 17 residues. The J segment lost 0 bases and the V segment lost 1 base, leaving 8 bases of the junction unmatched. The CDR3 nucleotides read TGCGCCAGCAGCTTGTGGGTCGGACAGGGAATGAACACTGAAGCTTTCTTT. This codes for CASSLWVGQGMNTEAFF.

V and J are TRBV2 and TRBJ1-5, with D perhaps TRBD1 (6 bases). CDR1 is SNHLY and CDR2 is FYNNEI in the germline V gene. There are 15 residues in the CDR3. The V end was cut by 6 bases, the J end by 0 bases, with 12 bases between. The CDR3 protein is CASRSRQVSNQPQHF. CDR3 in DNA: TGTGCCAGCAGGAGTAGACAGGTTAGCAATCAGCCCCAGCATTTT. The whole variable domain, filled in from reference TRBV2 and TRBJ1-5, reads EPEVTQTPSHQVTQMGQEVILRCVPISNHLYFYWYRQILGQKVEFLVSFYNNEISEKSEIFDDQFSVERPDGSNFTLKIRSTKLEDSAMYFCASRSRQVSNQPQHFGDGTRLSIL.